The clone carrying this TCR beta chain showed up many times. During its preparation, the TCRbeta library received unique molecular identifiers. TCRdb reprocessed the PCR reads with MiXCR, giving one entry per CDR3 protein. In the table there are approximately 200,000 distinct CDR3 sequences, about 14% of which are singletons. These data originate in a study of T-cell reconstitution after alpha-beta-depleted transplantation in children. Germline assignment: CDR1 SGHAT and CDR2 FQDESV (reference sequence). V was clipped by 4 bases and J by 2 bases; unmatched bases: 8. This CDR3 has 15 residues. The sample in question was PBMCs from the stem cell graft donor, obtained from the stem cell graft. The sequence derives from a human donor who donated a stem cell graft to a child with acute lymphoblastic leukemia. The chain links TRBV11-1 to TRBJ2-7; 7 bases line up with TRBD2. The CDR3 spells CASSSDPGRAYEQYF. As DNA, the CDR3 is TGTGCCAGCAGCTCCGATCCGGGGAGGGCCTACGAGCAGTACTTC.